This T cell receptor (beta chain) was captured by sequencing in a study of persistence of HIV-infected CD4 T cells. At the level of the study: A median of roughly 8 years of suppressive ART preceded sampling.

CDR3 length: 13 amino acids. Per germline, CDR1 KGHSH and CDR2 LQKENI. Trimming shortened V by 3 bases and J by 9 bases, and 9 bases separated the two germline ends. Nonspecific anti-CD3/anti-CD28 bead stimulation represents the broad CD4+ T cell repertoire. Sorting selected CD4+ T cells upregulating both CD40 ligand and CD69. The immunoSEQ assay was version 4, run in survey mode. The data were produced by immunoSEQ multiplex PCR, yet TCRdb's version contains in-frame clones alone and is incomplete. The sample records some 50,000 clones, about 87% being singletons. In the case of this clone: Its matching antigen is unknown.

The chain combines TRBV18 with TRBJ1-6; no firm D call. The source of this sequence is an adult woman with HIV who was CMV-seropositive. The sequencing here drew on CD4+ T cells sorted from PBMCs after approximately 19-hour stimulation, taken from a patient who received antiretroviral therapy. The DNA of the CDR3 is TGTGCCAGCTCACCCGACGGAGGTTCACCCCTCCACTTT. Translated, it gives CASSPDGGSPLHF.